A selection of T cell receptor beta chains follows, all from one sample in a study of PD-1 blockade in classical Hodgkin lymphoma. The method was immunoSEQ multiplex PCR; TCRdb's version includes in-frame clones alone and lacks a portion of them. The sample contains around 23,000 clones, around 84% of which appear only once. The sample was peripheral blood mononuclear cells (PBMCs), taken before the fourth cycle of nivolumab. These receptors were collected from a human donor with classical Hodgkin lymphoma. Each CDR3 is given with its conserved first and last residue. The D gene is left open where the match is weak. Expanded clones get a size class; other rows say once, few or many, or leave the size out.

clone size: -
J gene: TRBJ2-1
V gene: TRBV25-1
D gene: TRBD2
CDR3 DNA: TGTGCCACCCGACTAGCGGGAGGAGGGAATGAGCAGTTCTTC
CDR3 protein: CATRLAGGGNEQFF

clone size: -
J gene: TRBJ1-5
V gene: TRBV4-3
D gene: -
CDR3 DNA: TGCGCCAGCAGCCAGGATGCGAGGGGGGGCAGCAATCAGCCCCAGCATTTT
CDR3 protein: CASSQDARGGSNQPQHF

clone size: -
J gene: TRBJ1-6
V gene: TRBV10-3
D gene: TRBD1
CDR3 DNA: TGTGCCATCAGTCCCGCAGGGGGAGGATCACCCCTCCACTTT
CDR3 protein: CAISPAGGGSPLHF

clone size: -
J gene: TRBJ1-1
V gene: TRBV4-3
D gene: -
CDR3 DNA: TGCGCCAGCAGCCAAGAACGCCCCCCGAACACTGAAGCTTTCTTT
CDR3 protein: CASSQERPPNTEAFF

clone size: medium-sized
J gene: TRBJ2-7
V gene: TRBV28
D gene: -
CDR3 DNA: TGTGCCAGCAGTCGGGGGCAGGGACTTACGCACGAGCAGTACTTC
CDR3 protein: CASSRGQGLTHEQYF

clone size: -
J gene: TRBJ2-7
V gene: TRBV6-5
D gene: TRBD2
CDR3 DNA: TGTGCCAGCAGTTATGGGACTAGCGGCACCTACGAGCAGTACTTC
CDR3 protein: CASSYGTSGTYEQYF

clone size: -
J gene: TRBJ2-2
V gene: TRBV7-6
D gene: -
CDR3 DNA: TGTGCCAGCAGCTTAGTACGATCAGGCACCGGGGAGCTGTTTTTT
CDR3 protein: CASSLVRSGTGELFF

clone size: -
J gene: TRBJ2-3
V gene: TRBV5-1
D gene: TRBD1
CDR3 DNA: TGCGCCAGCAAGATACAGGGGTTATCCGAAACTAGCACAGATACGCAGTATTTT
CDR3 protein: CASKIQGLSETSTDTQYF

clone size: -
J gene: TRBJ2-3
V gene: TRBV6-4
D gene: -
CDR3 DNA: TGTGCCAGCAGTGACTCCCCTACAGATACGCAGTATTTT
CDR3 protein: CASSDSPTDTQYF

clone size: -
J gene: TRBJ2-1
V gene: TRBV7-2
D gene: TRBD2
CDR3 DNA: TGTGCCAGCAGCTTTAGAGGACTAGCGGGGGGCTCCTACAATGAGCAGTTCTTC
CDR3 protein: CASSFRGLAGGSYNEQFF

clone size: few
J gene: TRBJ1-2
V gene: TRBV6-5
D gene: -
CDR3 DNA: TGTGCCAGCAAACTCCAGGACAGCGCTAACTATGGCTACACCTTC
CDR3 protein: CASKLQDSANYGYTF

clone size: -
J gene: TRBJ2-2
V gene: TRBV19
D gene: -
CDR3 DNA: TGTGCCAGTAGTATGGGAACAGGTTACACCGGGGAGCTGTTTTTT
CDR3 protein: CASSMGTGYTGELFF

clone size: -
J gene: TRBJ2-5
V gene: TRBV4-1
D gene: -
CDR3 DNA: TGCGCCAGCAGCCAAGAAAAAACAGAGCCTCACCAAGAGACCCAGTACTTC
CDR3 protein: CASSQEKTEPHQETQYF

clone size: once
J gene: TRBJ1-4
V gene: TRBV28
D gene: TRBD1
CDR3 DNA: TGTGCCAGCAGTTTACCCGGGACAGCGAATGAAAAACTGTTTTTT
CDR3 protein: CASSLPGTANEKLFF

clone size: few
J gene: TRBJ1-1
V gene: TRBV2
D gene: -
CDR3 DNA: TGTGCCAGCAGCGGGGAGGGTGGGGGAGCTTTCTTT
CDR3 protein: CASSGEGGGAFF

clone size: -
J gene: TRBJ2-7
V gene: TRBV7-9
D gene: -
CDR3 DNA: TGTGCCAGCAGCTCGACCTACGAGCAGTACTTC
CDR3 protein: CASSSTYEQYF

clone size: -
J gene: TRBJ2-5
V gene: TRBV14
D gene: -
CDR3 DNA: TGTGCCAGCAGCCCTATTGGTAGATCAGGGGAGACCCAGTACTTC
CDR3 protein: CASSPIGRSGETQYF

clone size: -
J gene: TRBJ1-1
V gene: TRBV4-1
D gene: -
CDR3 DNA: TGCGCCAGCAGCCGAGGAGGGGAGGGAACTGAAGCTTTCTTT
CDR3 protein: CASSRGGEGTEAFF

clone size: few
J gene: TRBJ1-4
V gene: TRBV6-1
D gene: -
CDR3 DNA: TGTGCCAGCAGTGAACGGGGAGGCACTAATGAAAAACTGTTTTTT
CDR3 protein: CASSERGGTNEKLFF

clone size: -
J gene: TRBJ1-1
V gene: TRBV28
D gene: TRBD1
CDR3 DNA: TGTGCCAGCAGTACTCCGGACAGGACAGACACTGAAGCTTTCTTT
CDR3 protein: CASSTPDRTDTEAFF

clone size: few
J gene: TRBJ2-2
V gene: TRBV11-3
D gene: -
CDR3 DNA: TGTGCCAGCAGCCCGAACACCGGGGAGCTGTTTTTT
CDR3 protein: CASSPNTGELFF

clone size: -
J gene: TRBJ2-5
V gene: TRBV6-5
D gene: TRBD1
CDR3 DNA: TGTGCCAGCAGCTGGACAGGGACCGAAGAGACCCAGTACTTC
CDR3 protein: CASSWTGTEETQYF

clone size: large
J gene: TRBJ2-1
V gene: TRBV5-1
D gene: -
CDR3 DNA: TGCGCCAGCAGCTCTTTATACAATGAGCAGTTCTTC
CDR3 protein: CASSSLYNEQFF

clone size: -
J gene: TRBJ1-5
V gene: TRBV7-2
D gene: -
CDR3 DNA: TGTGCCAGCAGCCCCAGGTGGGGGCCCAATCAGCCCCAGCATTTT
CDR3 protein: CASSPRWGPNQPQHF

clone size: -
J gene: TRBJ1-6
V gene: TRBV5-1
D gene: TRBD1
CDR3 DNA: TGCGCCAGCAGGCAGGGGGAGGATTCACCCCTCCACTTT
CDR3 protein: CASRQGEDSPLHF

clone size: -
J gene: TRBJ2-7
V gene: TRBV6-5
D gene: TRBD2
CDR3 DNA: TGTGCCAGCAGTTACTCGGCTAGCGGAACATACGAGCAGTACTTC
CDR3 protein: CASSYSASGTYEQYF

clone size: -
J gene: TRBJ2-3
V gene: TRBV28
D gene: TRBD2
CDR3 DNA: TGTGCCAGCAGTTCGGCGGGAGTACCGTCCACAGATACGCAGTATTTT
CDR3 protein: CASSSAGVPSTDTQYF

clone size: -
J gene: TRBJ2-3
V gene: TRBV2
D gene: -
CDR3 DNA: TGTGCCAGCAAGGGGTCACGGGCCGAGTCAGATACGCAGTATTTT
CDR3 protein: CASKGSRAESDTQYF

clone size: -
J gene: TRBJ2-7
V gene: TRBV2
D gene: -
CDR3 DNA: TGTGCCAGCAGTGAAGCCCCGGCCGGGATCTCCTACGAGCAGTACTTC
CDR3 protein: CASSEAPAGISYEQYF

clone size: -
J gene: TRBJ2-2
V gene: TRBV28
D gene: -
CDR3 DNA: TGTGCCAGCGGATCGGGGGTAACCGGGGAGCTGTTTTTT
CDR3 protein: CASGSGVTGELFF

clone size: -
J gene: TRBJ2-2
V gene: TRBV27
D gene: -
CDR3 DNA: TGTGCCAGCTGCCGGACGAGGAGGACCGGGGAGCTGTTTTTT
CDR3 protein: CASCRTRRTGELFF

clone size: once
J gene: TRBJ2-7
V gene: TRBV11-2
D gene: -
CDR3 DNA: TGTGCCAGCAGCTTAGGGCCGACAGTTCTCTTATCCGAGCAGTACTTC
CDR3 protein: CASSLGPTVLLSEQYF

clone size: -
J gene: TRBJ1-1
V gene: TRBV27
D gene: TRBD1
CDR3 DNA: TGTGCCAGCAGTTTACGGGCAGGGGGGTACACTGAAGCTTTCTTT
CDR3 protein: CASSLRAGGYTEAFF

clone size: -
J gene: TRBJ1-4
V gene: TRBV9
D gene: -
CDR3 DNA: TGTGCCAGCAGCGTTGGAGGGGTGCCTGAAAAACTGTTTTTT
CDR3 protein: CASSVGGVPEKLFF

clone size: -
J gene: TRBJ1-1
V gene: TRBV18
D gene: -
CDR3 DNA: TGTGCCAGCTCACCAAGGGTACAGGGCGAAGCTTTCTTT
CDR3 protein: CASSPRVQGEAFF

clone size: few
J gene: TRBJ1-2
V gene: TRBV27
D gene: -
CDR3 DNA: TGTGCCAGCAGTTGGTCACAGAGCTATGGCTACACCTTC
CDR3 protein: CASSWSQSYGYTF

clone size: -
J gene: TRBJ2-1
V gene: TRBV7-9
D gene: TRBD2
CDR3 DNA: TGTGCCAGCAGATCCAGCGGGAGGGCCGACAATGAGCAGTTCTTC
CDR3 protein: CASRSSGRADNEQFF

clone size: -
J gene: TRBJ2-7
V gene: TRBV7-6
D gene: TRBD1
CDR3 DNA: TGTGCCAGCAGCTTGGGACAGGGGGTAAGCTACGAGCAGTACTTC
CDR3 protein: CASSLGQGVSYEQYF

clone size: -
J gene: TRBJ2-2
V gene: TRBV7-6
D gene: -
CDR3 DNA: TGTGCCAGCAGCTTAAGGCCGAACACCGGGGAGCTGTTTTTT
CDR3 protein: CASSLRPNTGELFF

clone size: -
J gene: TRBJ1-3
V gene: TRBV28
D gene: -
CDR3 DNA: TGTGCCAGCTATCCTCCGGTAAACCCTATCTCTGGAAACACCATATATTTT
CDR3 protein: CASYPPVNPISGNTIYF

clone size: -
J gene: TRBJ1-2
V gene: TRBV30
D gene: -
CDR3 DNA: TGTGCCTGGAGCAAGGGGGGATTAGCTAACTATGGCTACACCTTC
CDR3 protein: CAWSKGGLANYGYTF

clone size: -
J gene: TRBJ2-1
V gene: TRBV4-2
D gene: -
CDR3 DNA: TGTGCCAGCAGCCAAGAATGGGGGGACTACAATGAGCAGTTCTTC
CDR3 protein: CASSQEWGDYNEQFF

clone size: few
J gene: TRBJ2-7
V gene: TRBV28
D gene: -
CDR3 DNA: TGTGCCACGTTCGATTCATTGGGGTACGAGCAGTACTTC
CDR3 protein: CATFDSLGYEQYF

clone size: -
J gene: TRBJ1-5
V gene: TRBV27
D gene: -
CDR3 DNA: TGTGCCAGCAGTCCCGGGACTAGCAATCAGCCCCAGCATTTT
CDR3 protein: CASSPGTSNQPQHF

clone size: -
J gene: TRBJ2-1
V gene: TRBV29-1
D gene: -
CDR3 DNA: TGCAGCGCGTCAGCGGGACAGAATGAGCAGTTCTTC
CDR3 protein: CSASAGQNEQFF

clone size: -
J gene: TRBJ2-2
V gene: TRBV5-4
D gene: TRBD1
CDR3 DNA: TGTGCCAGCAGCTCGGGACAGGTGAACACCGGGGAGCTGTTTTTT
CDR3 protein: CASSSGQVNTGELFF

clone size: -
J gene: TRBJ2-2
V gene: TRBV7-9
D gene: -
CDR3 DNA: TGTGCCAGCAGCTTCACGGTGAGCAACACCGGGGAGCTGTTTTTT
CDR3 protein: CASSFTVSNTGELFF

clone size: once
J gene: TRBJ1-3
V gene: TRBV19
D gene: -
CDR3 DNA: TGTGCCAGTAGTATTACAAGGGGCTCTGGAAACACCATATATTTT
CDR3 protein: CASSITRGSGNTIYF

clone size: -
J gene: TRBJ2-7
V gene: TRBV7-3
D gene: -
CDR3 DNA: TGTGCCAGCAGCCTCGATGTAGGAAGCTCCTACGAGCAGTACTTC
CDR3 protein: CASSLDVGSSYEQYF

clone size: few
J gene: TRBJ2-1
V gene: TRBV11-2
D gene: TRBD1
CDR3 DNA: TGTGCCAGCAGCTTGACACAGGGGGTGTACAATGAGCAGTTCTTC
CDR3 protein: CASSLTQGVYNEQFF

clone size: -
J gene: TRBJ1-2
V gene: TRBV6-6
D gene: -
CDR3 DNA: TGTGCCAGCAGTTACGAGGGGTTGGGAGGCTACACCTTC
CDR3 protein: CASSYEGLGGYTF

clone size: -
J gene: TRBJ1-1
V gene: TRBV7-8
D gene: -
CDR3 DNA: TGTGCCAGCAGCCCCCGGGTCATTAGGGAAGGTGAAGCTTTCTTT
CDR3 protein: CASSPRVIREGEAFF

clone size: -
J gene: TRBJ2-7
V gene: TRBV5-5
D gene: -
CDR3 DNA: TGTGCCAGCAGTGGATGGGACAACTCCTACGAGCAGTACTTC
CDR3 protein: CASSGWDNSYEQYF

clone size: -
J gene: TRBJ1-1
V gene: TRBV7-2
D gene: TRBD1
CDR3 DNA: TGTGCCAGCAGCCGGGACAGGAACACTGAAGCTTTCTTT
CDR3 protein: CASSRDRNTEAFF

clone size: -
J gene: TRBJ1-2
V gene: TRBV11-3
D gene: -
CDR3 DNA: TGTGCCAGCAGCAAGGACAGTAACTATGGCTACACCTTC
CDR3 protein: CASSKDSNYGYTF